This T cell receptor (beta chain) was recorded in a study of blood T cell repertoires in COVID-19. Overall study: COVID-19 samples from acute and convalescent phases originated in the United States, Italy and Spain.

The germline CDR1 and CDR2 sequences are KGHSH and LQKENI. The CDR3 covers 16 residues. V lost 0 bases, J lost 4 bases, and 16 bases lay in between. Using immunoSEQ multiplex PCR, the repertoire was profiled, and TCRdb retains in-frame clones only, with some absent. The sample shows 210,000 or so clones, 80% of them seen only once. This clonotype was sampled from a human donor in a cohort sampled during active COVID-19. The V gene is TRBV18, the J gene TRBJ2-7, with D maybe TRBD1 (5 bases). Material: peripheral blood. The CDR3 region is CASSPPRGALRYEQYF. In DNA, the CDR3 is TGTGCCAGCTCACCACCGCGTGGGGCTCTAAGGTACGAGCAGTACTTC.